These 29 T cell receptor beta chains came from one sample sequenced in a study of T cell repertoires in cytomegalovirus infection. TCRdb re-analysed the reads in MiXCR, keeping a single row per CDR3 protein. The data contain about 490,000 distinct CDR3 sequences, 26% of them singletons. Sequenced: PBMCs. The receptors here all came from a human donor in good health (CMV status not recorded). Some clones in this sample may be carry-over from other donors' samples.

The rearrangement joins TRBV7-3 to TRBJ1-2; 7 nucleotides agree with TRBD1. The length of the CDR3 is 14 residues. Germline-derived CDR1 and CDR2 are SGHTA and FQGTGA. V was clipped by 2 bases and J by 8 bases; unmatched bases: 8. The CDR3 DNA follows: TGTGCCAGCAGCTTAGGGTCAGGGGGAGGCGGCTACACCTTC. It specifies CASSLGSGGGGYTF.

The gene calls are TRBV20-1 and TRBJ2-7; 9 bases are a match to TRBD1. CDR3 length: 16 amino acids. In germline, CDR1 is DFQATT, CDR2 SNEGSKA (reference sequence). V shed 0 bases, J shed 2 bases, and the junction held 8 bases outside the gene matches. CDR3 sequence (DNA): TGCAGTGCTAGAGAGACACCGGGACAGGGAGCCTACGAGCAGTACTTC. This codes for CSARETPGQGAYEQYF.

This chain uses TRBV11-2 with TRBJ2-1; no clear D gene. Germline V gene lookup returns CDR1 SGHAT and CDR2 FQNNGV. V shed 1 base and J shed 8 bases, with 9 bases lying between them. The length of the CDR3 is 13 residues. The CDR3 loop reads CASSLGSRDEQFF. CDR3 bases: TGTGCCAGCAGCTTAGGCAGCCGCGATGAGCAGTTCTTC.

A word on this clonotype: A much larger clone differs from this one at a single base, so this may be a read error. The chain links TRBV7-2 to TRBJ1-4, with D possibly matching TRBD1 (6 bases). From germline, CDR1 is SGHTA and CDR2 FQGNSA. This CDR3 region has 14 residues. This CDR3 reads CASSLDRGHERLFF. CDR3 DNA: TGTGCCAGCAGCTTAGATAGGGGACATGAAAGACTGTTTTTT.

This clonotype came up a few times. The chain recombines TRBV7-2 with TRBJ1-5; TRBD1 aligns across 8 bases. Germline V lookup: CDR1 SGHTA, CDR2 FQGNSA. J lost 5 bases, V lost 5 bases, and 2 bases had no gene match. The CDR3 covers 13 residues. As DNA, the CDR3 is TGTGCCAGCAGCGAGGACAGGGATCAGCCCCAGCATTTT. This codes for CASSEDRDQPQHF.

V and J are TRBV12-3 or TRBV12-4 and TRBJ1-2, with a possible D match to TRBD1 (6 bases). V was clipped by 6 bases and J by 2 bases, with 13 bases between them. This CDR3 spans 14 amino acids. CDR3 region: CASRAPGQNYGYTF. In DNA form, the CDR3 reads TGTGCCAGCAGAGCTCCCGGACAGAACTATGGCTACACCTTC.

The sample holds a few counts of this clonotype. The chain employs TRBV7-8 and TRBJ2-1; D unclear. Germline lookup yields CDR1 SGHVS and CDR2 FQNEAQ. V was pared by 7 bases and J by 3 bases, with 16 bases between. CDR3 length equals 15 residues. The DNA of the CDR3 is TGTGCCAGCACCTTGAGTCGACCAAGCTACAATGAGCAGTTCTTC. Translation: CASTLSRPSYNEQFF.

Only a few counts were recorded for this clonotype. This chain joins TRBV27 and TRBJ2-2; 7 bases line up with TRBD2. The CDR3 length is 15 residues. V trimming: 8 bases; J trimming: 4 bases; junction bases outside the gene matches: 10. Germline V lookup: CDR1 MNHEY, CDR2 SMNVEV (reference sequence). CDR3 DNA: TGTGCCAGCGGGAGGGTAGGGGACCTCACCGGGGAGCTGTTTTTT. Its protein is CASGRVGDLTGELFF.

V and J are TRBV20-1 and TRBJ1-2; 7 nucleotides align to TRBD1. CDR1 and CDR2 (germline): DFQATT, SNEGSKA (reference sequence). J gave up 8 bases and V 5 bases, and 8 bases lay outside the gene matches. This CDR3 is built from 12 residues. The CDR3 spells CSAPDRARGYTF. The CDR3 nucleotides read TGCAGTGCTCCCGACAGGGCGAGGGGCTACACCTTC.

The chain employs TRBV4-3 and TRBJ2-3, with D perhaps matching TRBD1 (6 bases). CDR1 and CDR2 (germline): LGHNA, YSLEER. The CDR3 spans 13 residues. Trimming left V 4 bases short and J 6 bases short, with 11 bases between. CDR3 nucleotides: TGCGCCAGCAGCCGACACCAGGGGGATACGCAGTATTTT. This codes for CASSRHQGDTQYF.

J is TRBJ2-1 and V is TRBV4-1; 9 bases are a match to TRBD2. CDR3 size: 16 residues. J lost 5 bases, V lost 4 bases, and 9 bases had no gene match. CDR1 and CDR2 (germline): MGHRA, YSYEKL. CDR3 sequence reads: CASSPRVAGANNEQFF. Written as DNA, the CDR3 is TGCGCCAGCAGCCCCCGGGTAGCGGGAGCCAACAATGAGCAGTTCTTC.

This clonotype turned up a few times. The genes are TRBV7-2 and TRBJ1-6; D ambiguous. The V end lost 6 bases, the J end lost 6 bases, and 9 bases lay between the germline ends. Per germline, CDR1 SGHTA and CDR2 FQGNSA. The CDR3 loop spans 13 amino acids. CDR3 sequence reads: CASRDGFNSPLHF. The CDR3 region has the DNA TGTGCCAGCAGGGACGGATTTAATTCACCCCTCCACTTT. Looking up the rest from reference TRBV7-2 and TRBJ1-6 gives the full variable domain: GAGVSQSPSNKVTEKGKDVELRCDPISGHTALYWYRQSLGQGLEFLIYFQGNSAPDKSGLPSDRFSAERTGGSVSTLTIQRTQQEDSAVYLCASRDGFNSPLHFGNGTRLTVT.

A few counts support this clonotype. The V and J genes are TRBV10-2 and TRBJ2-1; D gene uncertain. Germline V gene sequence: CDR1 WSHSY, CDR2 SAAADI. The CDR3 covers 13 residues. V lost 3 bases and J 10 bases, leaving 13 bases between the germline ends. The DNA for the CDR3 is TGCGCCAGCAGTGACTACAGCGAGGAGGAGCAGTTCTTC. It encodes CASSDYSEEEQFF.

This clonotype has more than one count but fewer than ten. The V call is TRBV6-1, the J call TRBJ1-1; D is unclear. Deletions cut 0 bases from V and 4 bases from J, with 15 bases between. Germline V lookup: CDR1 MNHNS, CDR2 SASEGT. The CDR3 sequence is 16 residues long. CDR3: CASSEALLGSGTEAFF. For the CDR3, the DNA is TGTGCCAGCAGTGAAGCGCTTCTGGGGTCTGGCACTGAAGCTTTCTTT.

In its sample, this clonotype was seen a few times. This chain connects TRBV7-9 to TRBJ1-1; TRBD1 aligns across 8 bases. With 4 bases clipped from V and 2 bases from J, the junction kept 6 bases outside the gene matches. The germline gives CDR1 SEHNR, CDR2 FQNEAQ (reference sequence). This CDR3 has 15 amino acids. The CDR3 DNA sequence: TGTGCCAGCAGCTCAACGGACAGGGTTAACACTGAAGCTTTCTTT. Protein: CASSSTDRVNTEAFF.

This clonotype was detected only a few times. The chain recombines TRBV28 with TRBJ1-4, with D tentatively TRBD1 (5 bases). This CDR3 has 14 amino acids. CDR1 MDHEN and CDR2 SYDVKM come from the germline V gene. V was clipped by 5 bases and J by 3 bases, with 10 bases between them. The CDR3 DNA reads TGTGCCAGCAGTATCGGGGGGGCTAATGAAAAACTGTTTTTT. It encodes CASSIGGANEKLFF.

This clonotype was seen a handful of times. The V call is TRBV7-8, the J call TRBJ2-7; 7 bases map to TRBD1. V shed 4 bases and J 1 base; nucleotides not matched to a gene: 1. CDR1 is SGHVS and CDR2 is FQNEAQ in the germline V gene. CDR3 size: 13 residues. CDR3: CASSSGQSYEQYV. CDR3 DNA: TGTGCCAGCAGCTCGGGACAGTCCTACGAGCAGTACGTC.

The V gene is TRBV28, the J gene TRBJ2-5, with D unresolved. The V gene lost 5 bases and the J gene lost 2 bases, with 12 bases spanning the gap. CDR3 size: 14 residues. Germline loops: CDR1 MDHEN, CDR2 SYDVKM. DNA for the CDR3: TGTGCCAGCAGTCCAGCGTCCCCACAAGAGACCCAGTACTTC. Encoded protein: CASSPASPQETQYF.

Only a few counts were recorded for this clonotype. The chain links TRBV7-6 to TRBJ2-1; tentatively, D is TRBD1 or TRBD2 (5 bases each). The germline V gene has CDR1 SGHVS and CDR2 FNYEAQ. This CDR3 comprises 12 residues. V gave up 7 bases and J gave up 12 bases, with 16 bases separating them. The CDR3 nucleotides are TGTGCCAGCAACCCTGCGTCGGGGCGGCAGTTCTTC. It codes for CASNPASGRQFF.

The chain links TRBV6-5 to TRBJ2-7, with 9 bases fitting TRBD1. The ends lost 0 bases at V and 2 bases at J; junction bases unmatched: 2. This CDR3 is built from 15 residues. Germline CDR1 and CDR2: MNHEY and SVGAGI. The DNA for the CDR3 is TGTGCCAGCAGTTACTCGGGGACAGGGCCCTACGAGCAGTACGTC. It codes for CASSYSGTGPYEQYV.

The chain is built from TRBV6-6 and TRBJ2-7; TRBD1 might be the D (6 bases). Germline-derived CDR1 and CDR2 are MNHNY and SVGAGI (reference sequence). Trimming pared 5 bases from V and 1 base from J, leaving 12 bases between. This CDR3 is 14 amino acids long. The CDR3 protein is CASSLRGPSYEQYV. DNA for the CDR3: TGTGCCAGCAGTCTCAGGGGTCCATCCTACGAGCAGTACGTC.

The chain employs TRBV28 and TRBJ2-3; D not certain. Trimming removed 6 bases at V and 4 bases at J, with 11 bases between. Germline V gives CDR1 MDHEN, CDR2 SYDVKM. This CDR3 region has 13 residues. The CDR3 reads CASSPPVSDTQYF. CDR3 in DNA: TGTGCCAGCAGCCCCCCGGTCTCAGATACGCAGTATTTT.

This clonotype has at least ten counts. The V gene is TRBV7-2, the J gene TRBJ2-5; D tentatively fits TRBD1 or TRBD2 (6 bases each). V lost 2 bases to trimming and J lost 3 bases, with 13 bases between them. The CDR3 extends over 15 amino acids. Per germline, CDR1 SGHTA and CDR2 FQGNSA. The DNA for the CDR3 is TGTGCCAGCAGCTTATCGCCAGGGGAGGAAGAGACCCAGTACTTC. It codes for CASSLSPGEEETQYF.

This clonotype was detected many times. The genes are TRBV10-3 and TRBJ2-1; D is uncertain. Germline CDR1 and CDR2: ENHRY and SYGVKD. The CDR3 loop spans 11 amino acids. Trimming stripped 4 bases from V and 15 bases from J, with 13 bases between. The CDR3 sequence: CAISVYGIRFF. In DNA, the CDR3 is TGTGCCATCAGTGTTTATGGAATTCGGTTCTTC.

This clonotype was seen just once. V gene TRBV29-1 combines with J gene TRBJ2-1; 8 bases align to TRBD2. Germline V gene data show CDR1 as SQVTM and CDR2 as ANQGSEA. J gave up 7 bases and V 4 bases, and 12 bases lay outside the gene matches. The CDR3 runs to 15 residues. CDR3 nucleotide sequence: TGCAGCGTTGGTTGGAGCGGGAGTAAGGGGAATGAGCAGTTCTTC. This sequence encodes CSVGWSGSKGNEQFF.

The gene calls are TRBV10-3 and TRBJ2-1; D remains unclear. The CDR3 has 11 residues. Trimming took 1 base from V and 8 from J, leaving 3 bases between them. The V gene's germline CDR1 is ENHRY and CDR2 SYGVKD. The CDR3 here is CAISELYEQFF. Written as DNA, the CDR3 is TGTGCCATCAGTGAGTTATATGAGCAGTTCTTC.

The chain couples TRBV11-1 to TRBJ2-3; D ambiguous. This CDR3 region has 16 residues. The germline V gene has CDR1 SGHAT and CDR2 FQDESV (reference sequence). V lost 3 bases to trimming and J lost 0 bases, with 13 bases between them. The CDR3 nucleotides are TGTGCCAGCAGCTTCCCCCTTGAAACTAGCACAGATACGCAGTATTTT. Amino acid sequence: CASSFPLETSTDTQYF. Full variable domain (missing parts from reference TRBV11-1 and TRBJ2-3): EAEVAQSPRYKITEKSQAVAFWCDPISGHATLYWYRQILGQGPELLVQFQDESVVDDSQLPKDRFSAERLKGVDSTLKIQPAELGDSAMYLCASSFPLETSTDTQYFGPGTRLTVL.

The chain uses TRBV19 and TRBJ2-7; 9 nucleotides align to TRBD2. Germline CDR1 LNHDA, CDR2 SQIVND (reference sequence). With V trimmed by 7 bases and J by 2 bases, 6 bases remained unmatched. This CDR3 is 14 amino acids long. Here the CDR3 reads CASKLAGEAYEQYF. In DNA, the CDR3 is TGTGCCAGTAAACTAGCGGGTGAAGCCTACGAGCAGTACTTC.

This clonotype came up a few times. The chain links TRBV6-2 or TRBV6-3 to TRBJ2-7; 8 nucleotides line up with TRBD2. Germline V gene lookup returns CDR1 MNHEY and CDR2 SVGEGT. The CDR3 contains 14 residues. The V and J ends lost 7 bases and 2 bases, in that order; junction bases with no gene match: 7. The CDR3, as DNA: TGTGCCAGCACGAGCGGGAGTCTCCCCTACGAGCAGTACGTC. Amino acid sequence: CASTSGSLPYEQYV.